Shown below are 9 T cell receptor beta chains from a single sample sequenced in a study of blood T cell repertoires in COVID-19. Sequenced by immunoSEQ multiplex PCR; TCRdb stores in-frame clones only, minus some. The sample holds under 300,000 clones, about 85% seen once. Sample: PBMCs or T cells enriched from blood (not recorded which). These receptors all stem from a woman aged 25-40 years with acute COVID-19.

The chain is built from TRBV18 and TRBJ1-4; D not resolved. V was shortened by 0 bases and J by 4 bases, with 9 bases between the two germline ends. Germline V CDR1 and CDR2: KGHSH, LQKENI. This CDR3 region has 15 residues. The CDR3 DNA is TGTGCCAGCTCACCACCGGCCGGGGTTAATGAAAAACTGTTTTTT. Its protein product is CASSPPAGVNEKLFF.

This clone was seen many times. The gene calls are TRBV4-3 and TRBJ2-3; 8 bases map to TRBD2. Trimming at V came to 3 bases and at J to 2 bases, leaving 4 bases not matched to a gene. Germline CDR1 reads LGHNA; CDR2 reads YSLEER. The CDR3 sequence is 15 residues long. The CDR3 DNA reads as TGCGCCAGCAGCCAGGGGGGACTAGTCACAGATACGCAGTATTTT. Amino acid sequence: CASSQGGLVTDTQYF.

The rearrangement uses TRBV14 and TRBJ2-1; 9 bases are shared with TRBD1. The CDR3 is made up of 17 amino acids. V lost 0 bases and J lost 8; bases outside the gene matches: 11. Germline V gives CDR1 SGHDN, CDR2 FVKESK. The CDR3: CASSQDYPGQGVDEQFF. CDR3 nucleotide sequence: TGTGCCAGCAGCCAAGATTATCCGGGACAGGGTGTGGATGAGCAGTTCTTC.

The chain combines TRBV9 with TRBJ2-1; D possibly corresponds to TRBD2 (6 bases). This CDR3 is 16 amino acids long. V lost 2 bases and J 2 bases, leaving 14 bases between the germline ends. Germline loops: CDR1 SGDLS, CDR2 YYNGEE. The chain's CDR3 is CASSVSGGNTYNEQFF. CDR3 in DNA: TGTGCCAGCAGCGTTAGTGGGGGGAACACCTACAATGAGCAGTTCTTC.

The chain combines TRBV5-1 with TRBJ2-1; 7 nucleotides align to TRBD1. J lost 3 bases, V lost 0 bases, and 3 bases had no gene match. Per the germline V gene, CDR1 is SGHRS and CDR2 is YFSETQ. The CDR3 is 15 amino acids. The chain's CDR3 is CASSLARGFYNEQFF. In nucleotides, the CDR3 is TGCGCCAGCAGCTTGGCCAGGGGGTTCTACAATGAGCAGTTCTTC.

The V call is TRBV18, the J call TRBJ2-5, with 11 bases that match TRBD1. The germline CDR1 and CDR2 sequences are KGHSH and LQKENI. V was pared by 6 bases and J by 0 bases, with 12 bases of the junction left unmatched. This CDR3 is 18 amino acids long. The CDR3 reads CASSRDRDRGYNQETQYF. CDR3 coding DNA: TGTGCCAGCTCTAGGGACCGGGACAGGGGGTACAACCAAGAGACCCAGTACTTC. The full variable domain, with the rest looked up from reference TRBV18 and TRBJ2-5, is NAGVMQNPRHLVRRRGQEARLRCSPMKGHSHVYWYRQLPEEGLKFMVYLQKENIIDESGMPKERFSAEFPKEGPSILRIQQVVRGDSAAYFCASSRDRDRGYNQETQYFGPGTRLLVL.

The J gene is TRBJ2-7, the V gene TRBV24-1; D may be TRBD1 (6 bases). Looked up from germline, CDR1 is KGHDR and CDR2 is SFDVKD. Trimming shortened V by 2 bases and J by 6 bases, and 13 bases separated the two germline ends. The CDR3 loop spans 14 amino acids. CDR3 protein: CATSDSMQGLEQYF. The CDR3 DNA follows: TGTGCCACCAGTGATTCGATGCAGGGGCTCGAGCAGTACTTC.

This clone turned up a few times. The chain is built from TRBV6-6 and TRBJ2-3; D is perhaps TRBD2 (6 bases). Germline V gene data show CDR1 as MNHNY and CDR2 as SVGAGI (reference sequence). The V end was cut by 7 bases, the J end by 1 base, with 9 bases between. The CDR3 has 13 amino acids. DNA of the CDR3: TGTGCCAGCAAGGCTAGCGGCACAGATACGCAGTATTTT. Residues: CASKASGTDTQYF.

The gene calls are TRBV7-3 and TRBJ2-2; unclear D gene. There are 14 residues in the CDR3. Trimming removed 2 bases at V and 3 bases at J, with 7 bases between. Germline CDR1 SGHTA, CDR2 FQGTGA. The CDR3 reads CASSLWAYTGELFF. The CDR3 DNA reads as TGTGCCAGCAGCTTATGGGCATACACCGGGGAGCTGTTTTTT.